This section outlines one TCR beta chain sequence together with its context. Its antigen is currently not known. No per-base quality is available; no much larger clone lies one base away. Libraries were constructed by the immunoSEQ multiplex PCR assay. A mixture of 60 forward primers for TCR Vbeta segments and 13 reverse primers for TCR Jbeta segments was used in the multiplex PCR. The CDR3 region of rearranged TCR beta genes was amplified from genomic DNA with a multiplex PCR assay. The amplified TCR beta libraries were sequenced on the Illumina HiSeq System as 87-base-pair reads. In the original analysis: In a later analysis, tens of millions of unique TCR beta chains were counted across the approximately 640 repertoires, and roughly 10 million of these chains were shared by at least two donors. To remove PCR and sequencing errors, raw reads were error-corrected and collapsed into unique sequences using a nearest-neighbor algorithm that merged closely related sequences. Alignment of CDR3 sequences to IMGT reference sequences was used to assign V, D and J gene segments. For a sequence to be retained, a match of at least six nucleotides was required to both a V gene segment and a J gene segment. A rearrangement counted as productive if the CDR3 had no stop codons and remained in frame with V and J, and every other rearrangement counted as non-productive. Following IMGT convention, CDR3 was defined as the stretch from the second conserved V-encoded cysteine up to the conserved J-encoded phenylalanine. The earlier analysis of about 610 of the donors excluded sequences that lacked an unambiguous match to a single V gene segment. In an earlier analysis of approximately 550 of the donors, V segments were called functional above 56.7% productive rearrangements and were called segregating when the between-donor standard deviation exceeded 5%. To diagnose cytomegalovirus status from the catalog of TCR beta chain sequences, a statistical classification framework was built. A later analysis assigned V and J genes by comparing TCR nucleotide sequences with IMGT/GENE-DB human TR gene sequences. Using the TCRdist pipeline, a later analysis assigned CDR3 sequences along with most-parsimonious VDJ recombination scenarios. In a later analysis, each TCR beta chain was defined by its CDR3 amino acid sequence together with its V-gene family, and reads without a unique V-gene family were excluded. In a later analysis, approximately 640 highly shared, low-generation-probability nucleotide sequences were removed to address suspected cross-contamination and a sequencing artifact. In a later analysis, a clonal expansion index for each public chain was calculated from normalized within-repertoire ranks of inferred template counts. A later analysis computed generation probabilities with a VDJ recombination model fitted to out-of-frame rearrangements, and checked the results against IGoR. A later analysis scored TCR-TCR, TCR-HLA and TCR-CMV co-occurrence with hypergeometric tests, applying a repertoire-size bias correction to TCR pairs. A later analysis estimated false discovery rates by permuting HLA or CMV assignments 20 times. In a later analysis, co-occurring TCRs were grouped with DBSCAN, and TCRdist sequence similarity was added when clustering was performed within HLA-allele-positive subsets. Repertoires with fewer than 30,000 or more than 120,000 public chains were left out of co-occurrence clustering, as were four to six repertoires with anomalous nucleotide sharing. The source is immuneACCESS, and TCRdb retained only in-frame sequences with V and J called. Part of the clones is not carried over; for the studies checked, unresolved V genes explain less than half of this, and the remainder is unexplained. That table gives V, J and clone size, and the DNA gave D and trimming. For this sample there are just over 150,000 clones; roughly 82% appear just once. Jointly, the top ten make up about 6.4% of the sample.

The cohort was made up of 500 to 850 healthy bone marrow donors. At the time of sampling, all cohort members were nominally healthy, though unrecorded immune exposures were likely present. The donor was CMV seropositive and was included in the group of approximately 310 seropositive cohort members. Every donor gave a peripheral blood sample, and the peripheral blood mononuclear cells from that sample were used for TCR beta sequencing. Genomic DNA extraction from the blood cell samples was performed with the Qiagen DNeasy Blood Extraction Kit. The data stem from a study of cytomegalovirus exposure and HLA in healthy donors (dated by TCRdb to about 2017). About the investigation overall: An earlier analysis of several hundred of the donors reported 276 Gb of sequence data and 90 million to 120 million unique TCR beta sequences obtained from about 180 million T cells. Both class I and class II loci were covered by HLA typing, at four-digit resolution. All discovery cohort repertoires had been generated on a single sequencing platform. In an earlier analysis of 587 of the donors, high-throughput TCR beta sequencing was used to judge whether each TCR beta V gene segment behaved as functional or pseudogenic. The number of typed donors differed by locus: about 620-640 for A, B, C, DRB1 and DQB1; approximately 530 for DQA1; some 610 for DPA1; and 400 to 480 for DPB1. The study profiled the T cell repertoires of about 640 subjects by immunosequencing and related them to cytomegalovirus serostatus. Four to six DR-DQ haplotypes were handled as single units for association and clustering, since linkage in the cohort was strong. Donor age, sex, ethnicity and CMV serostatus were compiled alongside the repertoire data. In the later analysis, no new phenotypic data were used to find candidate immune exposures; instead, reliance was placed on TCR beta sequences and their occurrence across donors. The study aimed to test whether signatures of past pathogen exposure could be identified by cataloging public T cell receptors. Approximately 330 gigabases of sequencing data and roughly 81 million unique TCR sequences made up an early release that covered approximately 620 HLA-typed donors. The genetic ancestry cluster associated with self-reported Caucasian donors included 81% of the approximately 410 genotyped donors. A later analysis re-examined previously published TCR beta repertoires from 500 to 700 donors and added high-resolution HLA genotyping to investigate patterns of TCR occurrence. To predict cytomegalovirus infection status, the study brought together high-throughput TCR immunosequencing, statistical association of individual TCRs with disease status, and machine learning. A later genetic analysis used genome-wide SNP genotypes for about 60% of the roughly 700 donors, treating that subset as a discovery cohort. Besides the first cohort of hundreds of subjects, a separate validation cohort made up of 120 different subjects was used. Across about 370 genotyped donors of the cohort, an average of roughly 250,000 unique TCR beta nucleotide sequences per donor were sequenced, and roughly 18% of those sequences were non-productive. The paper's findings and limits, for the study overall: Most TCR sequences were seen in very few donors, while some public TCRs were found in many individuals. According to a later genetic analysis, donors in an Asian-associated ancestry cluster had fewer N-insertions in productive TCRs than the approximately 650-donor mean. The study gave a list of about 150 TCR beta chains associated with cytomegalovirus. HLA typing was unavailable for some donors at each locus, so association tests used only the typed subset. Sequencing depth was assumed to be roughly uniform across donors in the presence/absence analyses, though that assumption may not hold. Broadly in line with IMGT annotations, most TCR beta V segments showed up in productive rearrangements about 90% or about 30% of the time in an earlier analysis of under 700 of the donors. At a false discovery rate of 0.05, a later analysis linked roughly 17,000 TCR beta sequences to specific HLA alleles. A further reported finding was that TCR beta sequences accurately predicted the HLA-A and HLA-B alleles for most subjects in the first cohort. Immune exposure information for the cohort was limited to CMV serostatus. In a later analysis, several top co-occurrence clusters were reported to appear linked to parvovirus B19, influenza, CMV and Epstein-Barr virus. In a later analysis, HLA-associated TCR beta chains were found to be more clonally expanded and to have lower generation probabilities than equally common non-associated chains. Correlated functional status among segregating V segments might be attributable to linkage disequilibrium, but an unknown experimental factor could not be ruled out. In vitro tests confirmed that a few of the cytomegalovirus-associated TCR beta chains recognize cytomegalovirus antigens. The cohort was sequenced for TCR beta chains only, and without alpha or paired-chain data the features that could be detected were limited. A cluster of highly shared sequence variants was judged likely to be a technical artifact of the sequencing pipeline. Because the 87-base-pair reads could not distinguish some IMGT-functional V segments, including TRBV6-2 and TRBV6-3, those segments were excluded. Seventeen rarely observed V segments, including chromosome 9 orphons, were excluded from the earlier analysis of approximately 500 of the donors because counts were too low. A later analysis found that most CMV-associated TCR beta chains appeared HLA-restricted, with HLA associations seemingly driven largely by CMV exposure. According to the authors, the approach could potentially be generalized to other disease states and immunological phenotypes. In both the original and validation cohorts, the classifier was reported to diagnose cytomegalovirus status with high specificity and sensitivity. When HLA alleles, especially DR and DQ, strongly co-occurred, TCR associations were difficult to assign to individual alleles. An association between a missense DCLRE1C variant and V-gene and J-gene trimming of TCR beta chains was found in a later genetic analysis and replicated in an independent cohort. According to a later analysis, TCR association rates differed among HLA loci, with DRB1 alleles showing the most associated TCRs and HLA-C alleles showing the fewest.

From the cysteine through the phenylalanine, the CDR3 covers 14 amino acids. The DNA shown is the 42-base CDR3, in frame from base 1. V and J are truncated by 0 bases and 6 bases respectively, leaving an intervening sequence of 12 bases. CDR1 and CDR2, per the germline V gene, are SGHTA and FQGNSA. The receptor was derived from a woman aged 45-60 years in good health and CMV-seropositive. Sample: PBMCs. The chain is encoded by TRBV7-2 joined to TRBJ2-7; a tentative D match to TRBD1 spans 6 bases. The CDR3 is CASSLARAGAEQYF. The DNA sequence follows: TGTGCCAGCAGCTTAGCCAGGGCAGGGGCCGAGCAGTACTTC.